These 22 T cell receptor beta chains came from one sample sequenced in a study of identical twins. TCRdb re-derived calls from the 5' RACE reads in MiXCR, one entry per CDR3 protein. The sample carries 1.5 million to 2 million distinct CDR3 sequences, less than 40% recorded once. Source material: cord blood. Receptors were obtained from a newborn girl in good health.

This chain uses TRBV2 with TRBJ2-3; 12 bases match TRBD2. The CDR3 is 16 residues long. Germline lookup yields CDR1 SNHLY and CDR2 FYNNEI. V gave up 6 bases and J gave up 5 bases; unmatched junction bases: 9. The CDR3 nucleotides read TGTGCCAGCAGGTACACTAGCGGGGGGATCCGAGATACGCAGTATTTT. Encoded protein: CASRYTSGGIRDTQYF.

This clonotype has a handful of counts. The chain is built from TRBV5-1 and TRBJ2-7, with 8 positions matching TRBD2. This CDR3 contains 14 residues. Germline V gene sequence: CDR1 SGHRS, CDR2 YFSETQ. J gave up 3 bases and V 6 bases, and 8 bases lay outside the gene matches. The CDR3 DNA reads TGCGCCAGCAACCGAGCGGGAGCCTACTACGAGCAGTACTTC. Amino acid sequence: CASNRAGAYYEQYF.

This chain uses TRBV18 with TRBJ1-1; D is possibly TRBD1 (5 bases). The CDR3 consists of 13 residues. CDR1 is KGHSH and CDR2 is LQKENI in the germline V gene. V was shortened by 1 base and J by 4 bases, with 7 bases between the two germline ends. Here the CDR3 DNA reads TGTGCCAGCTCACCACAGGGGACCACTGAAGCTTTCTTT. It translates to CASSPQGTTEAFF.

This clonotype was picked up many times. This chain uses TRBV29-1 with TRBJ2-1; the D is unclear. The V end was cut by 3 bases, the J end by 1 base, with 16 bases between. This CDR3 region has 16 residues. Germline lookup yields CDR1 SQVTM and CDR2 ANQGSEA. The CDR3 DNA sequence: TGCAGCGTTGAGTTGTGGTGGCGAGAGTCCTACAATGAGCAGTTCTTC. Translating gives CSVELWWRESYNEQFF.

Details on this clonotype: A read error is possible here, since a much larger clone lies one base away. CDR3 sequence reads: CATYPVGGIGNEQFF. As DNA, the CDR3 is TGTGCCACCTATCCAGTGGGAGGGATCGGCAATGAGCAGTTCTTC. The chain is built from TRBV10-3 and TRBJ2-1; 7 nucleotides agree with TRBD2. Germline V gene lookup returns CDR1 ENHRY and CDR2 SYGVKD. Trimming removed 10 bases from V and 6 bases from J; junction bases left unmatched: 15. CDR3 size: 15 residues.

The V call is TRBV6-7, the J call TRBJ2-3, with 7 positions matching TRBD1. TRBV6-7 has ORF status, its function being uncertain. The CDR3 totals 17 residues. Trimming at V came to 2 bases and at J to 6 bases, leaving 14 bases not matched to a gene. The CDR3 nucleotides read TGTGCCAGCAGTTACGGATCGAGGGGGCGCTGGATTGATACGCAGTATTTT. It specifies CASSYGSRGRWIDTQYF.

This clonotype has a handful of counts. The rearrangement uses TRBV3-1 and TRBJ1-2; possible D gene TRBD1, 6 bases. Germline loops: CDR1 LGHDT, CDR2 YNNKEL (reference sequence). This CDR3 has 15 amino acids. V was trimmed by 0 bases and J by 4 bases, leaving 12 bases between them. The CDR3 region has the DNA TGTGCCAGCAGCCAAGAAAGGGACAACCTCTATGGCTACACCTTC. Amino acid sequence: CASSQERDNLYGYTF.

This clonotype occurred once. The chain carries TRBV21-1 and TRBJ2-1. The J call may be faulty, since TRBJ2-7 better matches the DNA end. TRBV21-1 has pseudogene status. The CDR3 spans 16 residues. CDR3 protein: CASSTRPASSYNEQYF. CDR3 nucleotide sequence: TGTGCCAGCAGCACTAGGCCAGCCAGCTCCTACAATGAGCAGTACTTC.

The V and J genes are TRBV5-6 and TRBJ2-7, with D hard to call. The CDR3 is made up of 15 amino acids. V was pared by 1 base and J by 9 bases, with 20 bases between. The germline gives CDR1 SGHDT, CDR2 YYEEEE. In nucleotides, the CDR3 is TGTGCCAGCAGCTTGTGGGCAGTAGTTAACCCCGGGCAGTACTTC. Translating it yields CASSLWAVVNPGQYF.

The rearrangement joins TRBV27 to TRBJ1-2; D call uncertain. The CDR3 has 14 amino acids. The V and J ends lost 2 bases and 1 base respectively, with 8 bases between them. CDR1 is MNHEY, CDR2 SMNVEV, per germline (reference sequence). CDR3 amino acids: CASSLTWSNYGYTF. DNA for the CDR3: TGTGCCAGCAGTTTAACATGGAGTAACTATGGCTACACCTTC.

This clonotype was seen only once. The chain employs TRBV2 and TRBJ2-1; 7 nucleotides align to TRBD1. V shed 6 bases and J 6 bases; nucleotides not matched to a gene: 11. CDR1 SNHLY and CDR2 FYNNEI come from the germline V gene. This CDR3 contains 15 residues. CDR3 coding DNA: TGTGCCAGCAGCGCCGGGACAGCGGCGGTCAATGAGCAGTTCTTC. Amino acid sequence: CASSAGTAAVNEQFF.

This clonotype was seen only a few times. This chain uses TRBV11-2 with TRBJ2-1; D is undetermined. V was clipped by 0 bases and J by 9 bases, with 15 bases between them. This CDR3 has 15 amino acids. Germline CDR1 is SGHAT and CDR2 is FQNNGV. The CDR3: CASSLDPVGVSEQFF. CDR3 DNA: TGTGCCAGCAGCTTAGATCCCGTTGGGGTTAGTGAGCAGTTCTTC.

The chain employs TRBV18 and TRBJ1-1; no clear D. CDR3 length equals 14 residues. Germline-derived CDR1 and CDR2 are KGHSH and LQKENI. V lost 6 bases and J lost 0, with 11 bases in between. The CDR3 bases are TGTGCCAGCTCGGTTTCGCTTATGAACACTGAAGCTTTCTTT. Its protein product is CASSVSLMNTEAFF. The whole variable domain, remainder taken from reference TRBV18 and TRBJ1-1, is NAGVMQNPRHLVRRRGQEARLRCSPMKGHSHVYWYRQLPEEGLKFMVYLQKENIIDESGMPKERFSAEFPKEGPSILRIQQVVRGDSAAYFCASSVSLMNTEAFFGQGTRLTVV.

The chain carries TRBV6-5 and TRBJ2-1, with 7 nucleotides matching TRBD2. V shed 0 bases, J shed 5 bases, and the junction held 10 bases outside the gene matches. The CDR3 is made up of 17 amino acids. Germline assignment: CDR1 MNHEY and CDR2 SVGAGI. CDR3 nucleotide sequence: TGTGCCAGCAGTTACTCGTGGCGGGCGGGAGTAAACAATGAGCAGTTCTTC. This translates into CASSYSWRAGVNNEQFF.

The rearrangement links TRBV5-5 to TRBJ2-2, with D hard to call. The CDR3 contains 15 residues. With 2 bases removed from V and 1 base from J, the gap between germline ends came to 9 bases. In germline, CDR1 is SGHKS, CDR2 YYEKEE (reference sequence). CDR3 sequence: CASSFLSGNTGELFF. The CDR3 DNA reads as TGTGCCAGCAGCTTTCTATCAGGGAACACCGGGGAGCTGTTTTTT.

This clonotype was detected only a few times. The gene calls are TRBV5-1 and TRBJ2-1; TRBD2 matches 8 bases. The CDR3 contains 16 residues. The germline gives CDR1 SGHRS, CDR2 YFSETQ. V shed 4 bases, J shed 9 bases, and the junction held 15 bases outside the gene matches. The CDR3: CASSHNPKLAVGEQFF. The CDR3 DNA reads TGCGCCAGCAGCCACAATCCTAAACTAGCGGTCGGTGAGCAGTTCTTC. The variable domain in full, completed from reference TRBV5-1 and TRBJ2-1, reads KAGVTQTPRYLIKTRGQQVTLSCSPISGHRSVSWYQQTPGQGLQFLFEYFSETQRNKGNFPGRFSGRQFSNSRSEMNVSTLELGDSALYLCASSHNPKLAVGEQFFGPGTRLTVL.

This clonotype was counted only a few times. The chain uses TRBV9 and TRBJ2-3; 7 bases are a match to TRBD1. This CDR3 has 16 amino acids. Germline V gives CDR1 SGDLS, CDR2 YYNGEE. V lost 4 bases and J lost 0; bases outside the gene matches: 8. CDR3 in DNA: TGTGCCAGCAGCATAAAGACAGGGCGGAGCACAGATACGCAGTATTTT. This translates into CASSIKTGRSTDTQYF.

The V gene is TRBV18, the J gene TRBJ2-1; D unresolved. Germline V gene sequence: CDR1 KGHSH, CDR2 LQKENI. V lost 3 bases and J lost 6, with 12 bases in between. The CDR3 runs 14 residues. The CDR3 nucleotides read TGTGCCAGCTCACCTACCAGAACCGCCAATGAGCAGTTCTTC. Its translation is CASSPTRTANEQFF.

This clonotype showed up just a few times. The chain employs TRBV5-1 and TRBJ1-2, with TRBD1 identical over 7 bases. The V and J ends lost 2 bases and 2 bases, in that order; junction bases with no gene match: 9. In germline, CDR1 is SGHRS, CDR2 YFSETQ. The CDR3 sequence is 16 residues long. DNA of the CDR3: TGCGCCAGCAGCTTCGACAGGGATGTTGGCAACTATGGCTACACCTTC. Translated, it gives CASSFDRDVGNYGYTF. Full variable domain (remainder filled in from reference TRBV5-1 and TRBJ1-2): KAGVTQTPRYLIKTRGQQVTLSCSPISGHRSVSWYQQTPGQGLQFLFEYFSETQRNKGNFPGRFSGRQFSNSRSEMNVSTLELGDSALYLCASSFDRDVGNYGYTFGSGTRLTVV.

The chain employs TRBV3-1 and TRBJ2-7; maybe TRBD2 (6 bases). The V gene's germline CDR1 is LGHDT and CDR2 YNNKEL (reference sequence). The CDR3 is 15 residues long. V was clipped by 0 bases and J by 3 bases, with 12 bases between them. CDR3 region: CASSQDQAGRYEQYF. In DNA form, the CDR3 reads TGTGCCAGCAGCCAAGATCAGGCGGGACGCTACGAGCAGTACTTC.

V gene TRBV6-5 combines with J gene TRBJ2-5; 15 bases align to TRBD2. CDR3 length equals 15 residues. The junction had 11 bases not matched to a gene; V was cut back by 7 bases and J by 11 bases. From germline, CDR1 is MNHEY and CDR2 SVGAGI. This chain's CDR3 is CASTIGTSGRNEQYF. CDR3 in DNA: TGTGCCAGCACCATTGGGACTAGCGGGAGGAATGAGCAGTACTTC.

This clonotype was recorded at least ten times. This rearrangement joins TRBV29-1 to TRBJ2-3; no clear D gene. V was cut by 4 bases and J by 0 bases, with 11 bases left in between. The CDR3 has 14 residues. Germline values: CDR1 SQVTM, CDR2 ANQGSEA. The CDR3 loop reads CSVGVLTSTDTQYF. CDR3 sequence (DNA): TGCAGCGTTGGCGTGCTAACTAGCACAGATACGCAGTATTTT.